The clone carrying this T cell receptor (beta chain) was picked up many times. Germline values: CDR1 DFQATT, CDR2 SNEGSKA (reference sequence). Trimming cost V 3 bases and J 0 bases, with 8 bases left between them. The CDR3 extends over 13 amino acids. Via MiXCR, TCRdb re-called the 5' RACE reads, giving one row per CDR3 protein. Of tens of thousands of distinct CDR3 sequences in the sample, about 12% were seen once. This entry is derived from a study of early T cells in non-severe SARS-CoV-2 infection. The rearrangement uses TRBV20-1 and TRBJ2-5; D ambiguous. The TCR was taken from an adult who was a healthcare worker with PCR-confirmed SARS-CoV-2 infection or an uninfected control (not recorded which). Sequenced: whole blood. The CDR3 coding sequence is TGCAGTGCTAGTTGGAGTAACCAAGAGACCCAGTACTTC. This gives the protein CSASWSNQETQYF.